The present T cell receptor beta chain was sequenced within a study of T cell responses to AZD1222 COVID-19 vaccine. Study findings and constraints: Spike-wide vaccine-associated CD4 TCRs dominated at 160-218 and 743-854. Unmutated variant regions are reportedly targeted by nearly half of spike-specific TCRs.

The CDR3 covers 13 residues. Trimming left V 7 bases short and J 5 bases short, with 14 bases between. Germline assignment: CDR1 MNHEY and CDR2 SVGAGI. The method was immunoSEQ multiplex PCR; TCRdb's version includes in-frame clones alone and lacks a portion of them. Counted here are about 82,000 clones, 83% occurring once; the ten biggest clones make up approximately 1.3%. Notes on this clone: The antigen is not known.

Doses given second, at about 4 or about 12 weeks, were pooled. This TCR was sampled from an adult who received the AZD1222 COVID-19 vaccine. The chain employs TRBV6-5 and TRBJ1-1; tentatively, D is TRBD1 (6 bases). The source was peripheral blood, collected 28 days after the second AZD1222 dose. CDR3 amino acids: CASTQGPGTEAFF. The DNA for the CDR3 is TGTGCCAGCACTCAGGGGCCGGGGACTGAAGCTTTCTTT.